This T cell receptor beta chain was identified in a study of cytomegalovirus exposure and HLA in healthy donors. About the research overall: Unique TCRs from HLA-typed donors, 70 million to 85 million of them, were held in an early data release. Notes on the study in general: Later analysis placed DRB1 highest and HLA-C lowest in TCR association rates, which differed by HLA locus. Rare TCR sequences predominated, though certain public TCRs were found in many donors.

Researchers ran the PCR with 60 Vbeta and 13 Jbeta primers. Profiling relied on immunoSEQ multiplex PCR, and the TCRdb table lists in-frame clones only, not all of them. The table has 130,000 to 150,000 clones, roughly 75% seen once; the top ten hold approximately 7%. In the case of this clone: Its antigen is not known.

The germline V gene encodes CDR1 LGHNA and CDR2 YNFKEQ. V was shortened by 1 base and J by 1 base, with 14 bases between the two germline ends. The CDR3 contains 16 residues. Sequenced material: PBMCs. The sequence was obtained from a man in his forties or fifties in good health and CMV-seropositive. The rearrangement joins TRBV4-2 to TRBJ2-7; tentatively, D is TRBD2 (5 bases). CDR3 sequence (DNA): TGTGCCAGCAGCCAAGCTCCTAGCCTTTTTTCCTACGAGCAGTACTTC. As protein: CASSQAPSLFSYEQYF.